The text below deals with one T cell receptor beta chain. Its matching antigen is unknown. A single record per CDR3 protein comes from TCRdb applying MiXCR to the RT-PCR reads. Of fewer than 250,000 distinct CDR3 sequences in the sample, approximately 15% were seen once. These data belong to a study of response to subunit inactivated influenza vaccine. Study-level points and caveats: Each seasonal influenza vaccination recruits few new T cells, the authors suggested.

Trimming pared 3 bases from V and 1 base from J, leaving 8 bases between. The CDR3 spans 14 residues. The chain is built from TRBV12-3 or TRBV12-4 and TRBJ2-3; D gene uncertain. This receptor was taken from a man between 50 and 59 years old who received an inactivated influenza vaccine. The starting material was CD8+ T cells sorted from PBMCs, obtained roughly 5 days after vaccination. The CDR3: CASSFRARTDTQYF. The CDR3 DNA sequence: TGTGCCAGCAGTTTCCGGGCGCGCACAGATACGCAGTATTTT.